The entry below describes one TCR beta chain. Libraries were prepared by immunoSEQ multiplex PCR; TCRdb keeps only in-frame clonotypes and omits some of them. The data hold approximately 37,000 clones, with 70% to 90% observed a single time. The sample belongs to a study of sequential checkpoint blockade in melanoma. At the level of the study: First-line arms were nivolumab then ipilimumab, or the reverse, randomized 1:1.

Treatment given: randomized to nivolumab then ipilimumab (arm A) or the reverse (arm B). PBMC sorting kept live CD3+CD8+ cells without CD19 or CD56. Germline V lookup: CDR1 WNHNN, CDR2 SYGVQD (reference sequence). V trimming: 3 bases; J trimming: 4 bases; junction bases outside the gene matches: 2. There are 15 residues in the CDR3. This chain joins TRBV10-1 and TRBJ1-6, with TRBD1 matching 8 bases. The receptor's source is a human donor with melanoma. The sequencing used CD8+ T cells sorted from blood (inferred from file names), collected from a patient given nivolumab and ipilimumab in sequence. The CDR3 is CASSDGQGYNSPLHF. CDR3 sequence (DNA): TGCGCCAGCAGTGACGGACAGGGATATAATTCACCCCTCCACTTT.